Here is one T cell receptor (beta chain) with its context. The antigen is not known. Template switching supplied a universal primer site; unique molecular identifiers were carried on the cDNA. From the 5' RACE reads, TCRdb called clonotypes with MiXCR, one entry per CDR3 protein. The data show hundreds of thousands of distinct CDR3 sequences, around 20% seen once. The source of the sample is a study of identical twins. Notes on the study in general: In beta out-of-frame sequences, the excess sharing between twins was weaker.

Germline V gives CDR1 SGHVS, CDR2 FQNEAQ. With 5 bases removed from V and 12 bases from J, the gap between germline ends came to 14 bases. CDR3 length: 12 residues. These data were likewise used in another study, on T cells expressing NK-cell markers. That paper adds: Each of over 5 donors carried dominant NKG2C+ clonotypes accounting for about 1.0-8% of CD8+ T cells. Several donors' CD3+CD56-NKG2C+ cells were dominated by the same clonotypes.

The clonotype originates from a woman younger than 35 in good health. The chain links TRBV7-8 to TRBJ2-1, with no clear D. Sequenced input: PBMCs. The CDR3 reads CASSTPRSSQFF. The CDR3 coding sequence is TGTGCCAGCAGCACCCCTAGGTCATCGCAGTTCTTC.